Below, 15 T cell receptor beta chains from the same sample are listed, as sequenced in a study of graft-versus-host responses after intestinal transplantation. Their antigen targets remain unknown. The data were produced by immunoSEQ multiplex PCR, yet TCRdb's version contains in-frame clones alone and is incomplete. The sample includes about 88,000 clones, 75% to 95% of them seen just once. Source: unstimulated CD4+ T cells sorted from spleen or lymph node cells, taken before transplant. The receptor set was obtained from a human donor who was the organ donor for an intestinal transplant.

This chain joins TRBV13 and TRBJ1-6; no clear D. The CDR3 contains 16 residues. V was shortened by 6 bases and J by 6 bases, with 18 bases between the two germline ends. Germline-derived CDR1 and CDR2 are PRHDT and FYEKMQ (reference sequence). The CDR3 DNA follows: TGTGCCAGCAGTCTGCGAGACCTTGGAGGTAATTCACCCCTCCACTTT. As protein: CASSLRDLGGNSPLHF.

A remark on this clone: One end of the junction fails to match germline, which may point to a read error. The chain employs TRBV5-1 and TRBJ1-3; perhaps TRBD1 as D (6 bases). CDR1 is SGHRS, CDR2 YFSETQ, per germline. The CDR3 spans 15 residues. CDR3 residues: CASSTDRNSRNTIYF. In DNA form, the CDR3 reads TGCGCCAGCAGCACCGACAGGAACTCTAGAAACACCATATATTTT.

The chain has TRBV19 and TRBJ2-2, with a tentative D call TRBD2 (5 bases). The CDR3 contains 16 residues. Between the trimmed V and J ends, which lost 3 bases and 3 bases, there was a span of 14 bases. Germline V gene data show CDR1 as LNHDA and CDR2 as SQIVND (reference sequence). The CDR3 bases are TGTGCCAGTAGTATGGGTCGAGGGATTGACACCGGGGAGCTGTTTTTT. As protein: CASSMGRGIDTGELFF.

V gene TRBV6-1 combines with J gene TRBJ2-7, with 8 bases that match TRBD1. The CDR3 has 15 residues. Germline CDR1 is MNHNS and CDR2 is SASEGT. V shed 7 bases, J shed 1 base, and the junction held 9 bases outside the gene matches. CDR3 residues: CASMRYRQGSYEQYF. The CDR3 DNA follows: TGTGCCAGCATGAGGTACCGACAGGGGTCCTACGAGCAGTACTTC.

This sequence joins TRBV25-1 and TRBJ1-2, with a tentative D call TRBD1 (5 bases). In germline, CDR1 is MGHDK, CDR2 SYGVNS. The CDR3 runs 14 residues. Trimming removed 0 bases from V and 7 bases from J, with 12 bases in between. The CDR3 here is CASSEYAGRGGYTF. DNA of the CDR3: TGTGCCAGCAGTGAATATGCAGGGCGAGGTGGCTACACCTTC.

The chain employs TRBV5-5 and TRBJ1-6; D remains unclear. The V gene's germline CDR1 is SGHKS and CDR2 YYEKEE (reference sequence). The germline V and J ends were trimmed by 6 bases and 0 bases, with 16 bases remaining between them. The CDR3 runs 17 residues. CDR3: CASNAGRASSYNSPLHF. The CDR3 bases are TGTGCCAGCAACGCCGGTAGAGCAAGCTCCTATAATTCACCCCTCCACTTT.

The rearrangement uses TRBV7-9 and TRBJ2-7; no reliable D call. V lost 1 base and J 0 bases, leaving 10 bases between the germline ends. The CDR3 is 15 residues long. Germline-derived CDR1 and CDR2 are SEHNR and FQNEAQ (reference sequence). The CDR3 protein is CASSLVSGSSYEQYF. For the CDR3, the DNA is TGTGCCAGCAGCTTAGTGTCGGGTAGCTCCTACGAGCAGTACTTC.

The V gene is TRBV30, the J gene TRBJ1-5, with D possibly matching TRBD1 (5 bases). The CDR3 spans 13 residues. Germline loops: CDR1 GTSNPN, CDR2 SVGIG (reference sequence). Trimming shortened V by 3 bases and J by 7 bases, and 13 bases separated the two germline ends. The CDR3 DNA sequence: TGTGCCTGGAGGAGCCGGGAGGGGCAGCCCCAGCATTTT. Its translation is CAWRSREGQPQHF. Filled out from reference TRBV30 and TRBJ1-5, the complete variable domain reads SQTIHQWPATLVQPVGSPLSLECTVEGTSNPNLYWYRQAAGRGLQLLFYSVGIGQISSEVPQNLSASRPQDRQFILSSKKLLLSDSGFYLCAWRSREGQPQHFGDGTRLSIL.

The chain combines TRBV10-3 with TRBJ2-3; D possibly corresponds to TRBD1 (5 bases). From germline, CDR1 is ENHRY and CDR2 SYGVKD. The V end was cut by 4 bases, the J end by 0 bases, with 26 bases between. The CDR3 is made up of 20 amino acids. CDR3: CAISGSMIAGNLPSTDTQYF. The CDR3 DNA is TGTGCCATCAGTGGGAGTATGATCGCAGGGAACCTTCCTAGCACAGATACGCAGTATTTT.

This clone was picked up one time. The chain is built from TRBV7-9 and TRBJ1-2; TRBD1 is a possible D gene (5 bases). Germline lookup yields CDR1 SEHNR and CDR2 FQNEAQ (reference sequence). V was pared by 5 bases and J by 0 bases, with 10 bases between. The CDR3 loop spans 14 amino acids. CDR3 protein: CASSLAGSNYGYTF. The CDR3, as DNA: TGTGCCAGCAGCCTTGCAGGGTCTAACTATGGCTACACCTTC.

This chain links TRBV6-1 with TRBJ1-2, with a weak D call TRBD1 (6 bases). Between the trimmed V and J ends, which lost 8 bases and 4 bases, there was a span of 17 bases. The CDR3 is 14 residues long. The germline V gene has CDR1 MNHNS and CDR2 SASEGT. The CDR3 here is CASDHGTFVYGYTF. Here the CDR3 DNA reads TGTGCCAGCGACCATGGGACATTCGTCTATGGCTACACCTTC.

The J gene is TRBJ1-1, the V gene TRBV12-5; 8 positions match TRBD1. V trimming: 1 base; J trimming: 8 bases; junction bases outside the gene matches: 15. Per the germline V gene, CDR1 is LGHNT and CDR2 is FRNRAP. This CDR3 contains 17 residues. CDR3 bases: TGTGCTAGTGGTTTGGCCCATACCGGACAGGGTAAGGGAGAAGCTTTCTTT. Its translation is CASGLAHTGQGKGEAFF.

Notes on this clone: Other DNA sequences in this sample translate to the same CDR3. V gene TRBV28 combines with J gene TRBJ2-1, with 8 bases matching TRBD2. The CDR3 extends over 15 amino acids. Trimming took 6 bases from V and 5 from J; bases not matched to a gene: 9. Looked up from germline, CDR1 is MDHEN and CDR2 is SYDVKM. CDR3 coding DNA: TGTGCCAGCAGCTTCCCCCAGCGGGGGAACAATGAGCAGTTCTTC. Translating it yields CASSFPQRGNNEQFF.

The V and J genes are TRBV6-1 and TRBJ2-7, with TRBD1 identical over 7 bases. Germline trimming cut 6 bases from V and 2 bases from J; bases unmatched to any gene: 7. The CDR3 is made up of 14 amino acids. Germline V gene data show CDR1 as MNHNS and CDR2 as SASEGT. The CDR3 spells CASRSGTATYEQYF. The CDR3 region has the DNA TGTGCCAGCAGATCCGGGACAGCTACCTACGAGCAGTACTTC.

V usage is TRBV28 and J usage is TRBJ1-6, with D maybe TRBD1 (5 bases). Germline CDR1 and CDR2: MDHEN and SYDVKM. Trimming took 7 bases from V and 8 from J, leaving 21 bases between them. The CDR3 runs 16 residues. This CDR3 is CASTQGGNRGYSPLHF. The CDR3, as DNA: TGTGCCAGCACCCAAGGAGGGAATAGGGGTTATTCACCCCTCCACTTT.